Shown below are 23 T cell receptor beta chains from a single sample sequenced in a study of T cells in Graves' hyperthyroidism and ophthalmopathy (dated by TCRdb to between 2018 and 2020). Library construction relied on multiplex PCR. The listed sequencing device is Illumina HiSeq 2000. The TCR beta CDR3 regions were amplified from RNA transcripts. The first round of RT-PCR for the TCR CDR3 was performed with the HTBI primer set and the Qiagen OneStep RT-PCR kit. TCRdb reran the public reads through fastp at Q25 and MiXCR, keeping productive beta chains. CDR3 protein duplicates are merged, each entry listing the most common genes and DNA. The sample table contains about 640,000 distinct CDR3 sequences; only one count was recorded for less than 25% of them. Clones ranked in the top ten supply 30% to 40% of the sample. Source material: blood. These receptors all come from a man aged 25-45 years with Graves' ophthalmopathy.

This clonotype came up a few times. The chain is built from TRBV28 and TRBJ1-2, with D unclear. Germline assignment: CDR1 MDHEN and CDR2 SYDVKM. This CDR3 is 14 amino acids long. The V and J ends lost 8 bases and 0 bases respectively, with 13 bases between them. CDR3: CASRSGSSNYGYTF. CDR3 nucleotides: TGTGCCAGCCGCTCCGGCAGTTCTAACTATGGCTACACCTTC.

The gene calls are TRBV5-4 and TRBJ1-2; TRBD1 agrees at 8 bases. The V gene end was trimmed by 6 bases and the J gene end by 2 bases; junction bases not matched to a gene: 6. CDR3 length: 14 residues. Per the germline V gene, CDR1 is SGHNT and CDR2 is YYREEE (reference sequence). The CDR3 spells CASNNRGENYGYTF. The CDR3 nucleotides read TGTGCCAGCAACAACAGGGGGGAGAACTATGGCTACACCTTC. The full variable domain, with the rest looked up from reference TRBV5-4 and TRBJ1-2, is ETGVTQSPTHLIKTRGQQVTLRCSSQSGHNTVSWYQQALGQGPQFIFQYYREEENGRGNFPPRFSGLQFPNYSSELNVNALELDDSALYLCASNNRGENYGYTFGSGTRLTVV.

This clonotype has at least ten counts. The chain joins TRBV11-2 to TRBJ1-1; D is ambiguous. Germline V gene data show CDR1 as SGHAT and CDR2 as FQNNGV. The germline V and J ends were trimmed by 4 bases and 1 base, with 10 bases remaining between them. The CDR3 covers 14 residues. The CDR3 loop reads CASSSSDGNTEAFF. DNA for the CDR3: TGTGCCAGCAGCTCCTCGGACGGGAACACTGAAGCTTTCTTT.

This clonotype was detected ten times or more. A junction boundary mismatches the germline segment, possibly from a read error. This chain connects TRBV7-7 to TRBJ2-1, with TRBD2 matching over 13 bases. This CDR3 region has 16 residues. The germline V gene encodes CDR1 SSHAT and CDR2 FNYEAQ (reference sequence). The CDR3 spells CASSLGLAGVHNEQFF. The DNA of the CDR3 is TGTGCTAGCAGCCTCGGACTAGCGGGAGTCCACAATGAGCAGTTCTTC.

The table lists this clonotype with many counts. In nucleotides, the CDR3 is TGCGCCAGCAGCTTGGCCGGGAACGCGCCTGGCGAGCAGTACTTC. It specifies CASSLAGNAPGEQYF. The V call is TRBV5-1, the J call TRBJ2-7, with D possibly being TRBD2 (5 bases). This CDR3 contains 15 residues. The ends were cut back, 0 bases at V and 6 bases at J, with 16 bases in the middle. Germline V gene sequence: CDR1 SGHRS, CDR2 YFSETQ.

The sample holds many counts of this clonotype. The J gene is TRBJ1-1, the V gene TRBV28; possible D gene TRBD1, 5 bases. The germline gives CDR1 MDHEN, CDR2 SYDVKM. This CDR3 has 15 amino acids. The V gene lost 7 bases and the J gene lost 5 bases, with 20 bases spanning the gap. CDR3 nucleotide sequence: TGTGCCAGCATCCAATCGGGGCCCTTGCGGACTGAAGCTTTCTTT. This encodes CASIQSGPLRTEAFF.

The chain couples TRBV6-5 to TRBJ1-2; the D gene is possibly TRBD1 (5 bases). CDR1 is MNHEY, CDR2 SVGAGI, per germline. The CDR3 totals 14 residues. V was pared by 2 bases and J by 6 bases, with 13 bases between. The CDR3 DNA is TGTGCCAGCAGTTACGGGACGACATGGGATGGCTACACCTTC. This translates into CASSYGTTWDGYTF.

This clonotype has just a few counts. The chain links TRBV5-4 to TRBJ2-2; D is possibly TRBD2 (6 bases). Germline values: CDR1 SGHNT, CDR2 YYREEE (reference sequence). The CDR3 totals 16 residues. V was trimmed by 2 bases and J by 5 bases, leaving 16 bases between them. The DNA for the CDR3 is TGTGCCAGCAGCTTCGGGCGGAGGGGCGAGACCGGGGAGCTGTTTTTT. It yields the protein CASSFGRRGETGELFF.

This clonotype was found a few times. This rearrangement joins TRBV20-1 to TRBJ2-7, with 8 bases fitting TRBD1. CDR1 is DFQATT, CDR2 SNEGSKA, per germline (reference sequence). V shed 6 bases and J 5 bases; nucleotides not matched to a gene: 9. The CDR3 is 13 amino acids. The CDR3 DNA sequence: TGCAGTGCCGAAAGGACAGGGAGCGACGAGCAGTACTTC. Its translation is CSAERTGSDEQYF.

Concerning this clonotype: This may be a read error, as it is one base from a much larger clone. The V call is TRBV12-3 or TRBV12-4, the J call TRBJ1-2; TRBD1 matches at 11 bases. The CDR3 consists of 15 residues. CDR3 bases: TGTGCCAGCAGTTATGGACAGGGGGCGATAGATGGCCACACCTTC. Translating gives CASSYGQGAIDGHTF.

This clonotype was detected a few times. V and J are TRBV7-9 and TRBJ2-7, with D perhaps assigned TRBD1 or TRBD2 (5 bases each). The CDR3 has 16 amino acids. Trimming shortened V by 7 bases and J by 5 bases, and 24 bases separated the two germline ends. Per germline, CDR1 SEHNR and CDR2 FQNEAQ (reference sequence). CDR3 protein: CASIMGVGASRHEQYF. The CDR3 DNA reads as TGTGCCAGCATCATGGGGGTCGGGGCATCGAGGCACGAGCAGTACTTC. The full variable domain, its missing parts supplied by reference TRBV7-9 and TRBJ2-7, is DTGVSQNPRHKITKRGQNVTFRCDPISEHNRLYWYRQTLGQGPEFLTYFQNEAQLEKSRLLSDRFSAERPKGSFSTLEIQRTEQGDSAMYLCASIMGVGASRHEQYFGPGTRLTVT.

This rearrangement joins TRBV7-9 to TRBJ2-7, with TRBD2 matching 13 bases. The CDR3 totals 14 residues. Per germline, CDR1 SEHNR and CDR2 FQNEAQ (reference sequence). Trimming took 5 bases from V and 6 from J; bases not matched to a gene: 4. CDR3 amino acids: CASSDWTSGSEQYF. The DNA for the CDR3 is TGTGCCAGCAGCGATTGGACTAGCGGGAGCGAGCAGTACTTC.

The table lists this clonotype with a few counts. V and J are TRBV28 and TRBJ2-1; 10 nucleotides align to TRBD2. The CDR3 contains 13 residues. CDR1 MDHEN and CDR2 SYDVKM come from the germline V gene. In DNA, the CDR3 is TGTGCAACCAGCGGGAGGGCCTACAATGAGCAGTTCTTC. Amino acid sequence: CATSGRAYNEQFF.

This clonotype has a handful of counts. The chain has TRBV18 and TRBJ2-2; 7 bases agree with TRBD2. The germline CDR1 and CDR2 sequences are KGHSH and LQKENI. J was trimmed by 5 bases and V by 6 bases; bases with no gene match: 6. The CDR3 length is 14 residues. DNA of the CDR3: TGTGCCAGCTCTCAGCGGGAAAGGACCGGGGAGCTGTTTTTT. It yields the protein CASSQRERTGELFF.

CDR3 sequence reads: CASSTGLAEFF. The CDR3 DNA reads TGTGCCAGCAGCACGGGACTAGCGGAGTTCTTC. The rearrangement links TRBV5-6 to TRBJ2-1, with 11 bases matching TRBD2. The CDR3 runs 11 residues. Germline-derived CDR1 and CDR2 are SGHDT and YYEEEE. With V trimmed by 4 bases and J by 14 bases, 2 bases remained unmatched.

A few counts support this clonotype. The rearrangement joins TRBV7-9 to TRBJ1-4, with 7 bases aligning to TRBD1. This CDR3 contains 17 residues. The germline V gene encodes CDR1 SEHNR and CDR2 FQNEAQ (reference sequence). With V trimmed by 1 base and J by 7 bases, 12 bases remained unmatched. The CDR3 loop reads CASSLVPTGRRVEKLFF. The CDR3 DNA follows: TGTGCCAGCAGCTTAGTGCCGACAGGGAGGAGGGTTGAAAAACTGTTTTTT.

This clonotype occurred a few times. The chain employs TRBV29-1 and TRBJ2-7; tentatively, D is TRBD1 (5 bases). Trimming cost V 3 bases and J 3 bases, with 12 bases left between them. The CDR3 is made up of 13 amino acids. Germline values: CDR1 SQVTM, CDR2 ANQGSEA. The CDR3 sequence: CSVDQGTDYEQYF. For the CDR3, the DNA is TGCAGCGTTGATCAGGGAACGGACTACGAGCAGTACTTC.

In its sample, this clonotype was seen many times. V gene TRBV12-3 or TRBV12-4 combines with J gene TRBJ2-2; no clear D. The CDR3 consists of 11 residues. V was cut by 6 bases and J by 7 bases, with 6 bases left in between. The CDR3 protein is CASSLDGELFF. CDR3 coding DNA: TGTGCCAGCAGCCTGGACGGGGAGCTGTTTTTT.

The V call is TRBV12-3 or TRBV12-4, the J call TRBJ2-1, with D tentatively TRBD2 (5 bases). This CDR3 spans 15 amino acids. V dropped 5 bases and J dropped 9 bases, with 20 bases sitting between them. In DNA form, the CDR3 reads TGTGCCAGCAGTCCCACGGGAAGAGGCACGGCTGAGCAGTTCTTC. Encoded protein: CASSPTGRGTAEQFF.

The chain joins TRBV9 to TRBJ2-1; 7 nucleotides line up with TRBD1. The CDR3 covers 12 residues. Germline lookup yields CDR1 SGDLS and CDR2 YYNGEE. The junction had 3 bases not matched to a gene; V was cut back by 4 bases and J by 8 bases. The CDR3 DNA sequence: TGTGCCAGCAGCCTCGGGACAGATGAGCAGTTCTTC. Encoded protein: CASSLGTDEQFF. Full variable domain (outside the CDR3, taken from reference TRBV9 and TRBJ2-1): DSGVTQTPKHLITATGQRVTLRCSPRSGDLSVYWYQQSLDQGLQFLIQYYNGEERAKGNILERFSAQQFPDLHSELNLSSLELGDSALYFCASSLGTDEQFFGPGTRLTVL.

This clonotype turned up a few times. The rearrangement joins TRBV7-9 to TRBJ2-1; 8 bases fit TRBD1. This CDR3 is 13 amino acids long. Germline-derived CDR1 and CDR2 are SEHNR and FQNEAQ (reference sequence). The junction had 8 bases not matched to a gene; V was cut back by 9 bases and J by 7 bases. CDR3: CASSFQGANEQFF. CDR3 nucleotide sequence: TGTGCCAGTAGTTTCCAGGGGGCAAATGAGCAGTTCTTC.

This clonotype was detected ten times or more. The chain links TRBV5-8 to TRBJ1-5; D unresolved. The V and J ends lost 3 bases and 4 bases respectively, with 11 bases between them. The germline V gene encodes CDR1 SGHTS and CDR2 YDEGEE. This CDR3 has 14 residues. CDR3 sequence: CASSSTDGNQPQHF. CDR3 sequence (DNA): TGTGCCAGCAGCTCCACCGACGGTAATCAGCCCCAGCATTTT. Combining the CDR3 with reference TRBV5-8 and TRBJ1-5 gives the whole variable domain EAGVTQSPTHLIKTRGQQATLRCSPISGHTSVYWYQQALGLGLQFLLWYDEGEERNRGNFPPRFSGRQFPNYSSELNVNALELEDSALYLCASSSTDGNQPQHFGDGTRLSIL.

In the case of this clonotype: This clone may be a read error of a much larger clone one base away. The chain's CDR3 is CASSAGTIDEQFF. Here the CDR3 DNA reads TGCGCCAGCAGTGCCGGGACAATCGATGAGCAGTTCTTC. The chain links TRBV5-1 to TRBJ2-1; D is possibly TRBD1 (6 bases). The CDR3 runs to 13 residues. CDR1 SGHRS and CDR2 YFSETQ come from the germline V gene. V lost 5 bases to trimming and J lost 8 bases, with 14 bases between them.